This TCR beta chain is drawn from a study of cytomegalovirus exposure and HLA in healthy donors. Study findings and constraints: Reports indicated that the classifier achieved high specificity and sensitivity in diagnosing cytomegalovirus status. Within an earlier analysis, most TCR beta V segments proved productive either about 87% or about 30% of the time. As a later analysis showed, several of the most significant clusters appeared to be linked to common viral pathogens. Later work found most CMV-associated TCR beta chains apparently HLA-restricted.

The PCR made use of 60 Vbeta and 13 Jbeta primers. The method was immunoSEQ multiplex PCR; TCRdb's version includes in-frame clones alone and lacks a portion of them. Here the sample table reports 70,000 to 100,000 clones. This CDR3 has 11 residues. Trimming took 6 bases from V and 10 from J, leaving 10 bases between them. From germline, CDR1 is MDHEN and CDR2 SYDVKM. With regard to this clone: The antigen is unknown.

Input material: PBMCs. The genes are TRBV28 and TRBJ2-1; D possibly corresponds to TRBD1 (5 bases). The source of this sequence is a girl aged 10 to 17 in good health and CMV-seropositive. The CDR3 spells CASRQEQEQFF. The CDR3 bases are TGTGCCAGCAGACAGGAGCAGGAGCAGTTCTTC.